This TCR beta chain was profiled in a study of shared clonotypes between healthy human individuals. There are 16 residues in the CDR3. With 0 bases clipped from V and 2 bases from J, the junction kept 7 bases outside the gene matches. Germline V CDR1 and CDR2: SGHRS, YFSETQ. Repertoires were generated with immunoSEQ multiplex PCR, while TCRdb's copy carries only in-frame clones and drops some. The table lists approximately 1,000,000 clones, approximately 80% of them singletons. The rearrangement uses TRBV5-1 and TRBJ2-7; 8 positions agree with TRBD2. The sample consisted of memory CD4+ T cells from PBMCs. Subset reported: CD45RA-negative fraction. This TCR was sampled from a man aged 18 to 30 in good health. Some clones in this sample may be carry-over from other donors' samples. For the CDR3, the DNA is TGCGCCAGCAGCTTGGGCGGGGTAGCGGGAACCTACGAGCAGTACTTC. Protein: CASSLGGVAGTYEQYF.